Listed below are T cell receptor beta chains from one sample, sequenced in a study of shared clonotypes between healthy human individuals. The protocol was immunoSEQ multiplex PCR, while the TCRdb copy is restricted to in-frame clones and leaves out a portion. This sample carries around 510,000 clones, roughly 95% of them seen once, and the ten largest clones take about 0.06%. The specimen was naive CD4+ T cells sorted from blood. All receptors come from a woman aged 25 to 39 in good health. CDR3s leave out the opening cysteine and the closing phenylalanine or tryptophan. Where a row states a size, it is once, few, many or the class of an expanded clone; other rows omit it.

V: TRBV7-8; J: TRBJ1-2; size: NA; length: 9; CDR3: ASSPGQGYT
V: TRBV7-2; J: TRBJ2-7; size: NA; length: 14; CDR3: ASSLAGGTKSYEQY
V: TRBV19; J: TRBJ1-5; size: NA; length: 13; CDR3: ASSIGRTSNQPQH
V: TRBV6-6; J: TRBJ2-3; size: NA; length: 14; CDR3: ASSLQTSGYTDTQY
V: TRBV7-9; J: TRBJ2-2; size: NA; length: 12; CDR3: ASSLPPTGVWLF
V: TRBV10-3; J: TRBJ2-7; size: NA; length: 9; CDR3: AVGLGDEQY
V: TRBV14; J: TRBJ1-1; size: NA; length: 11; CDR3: ASSQDRYVEAF
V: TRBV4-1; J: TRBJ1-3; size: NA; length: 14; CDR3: ASSPLQGATGNTIY
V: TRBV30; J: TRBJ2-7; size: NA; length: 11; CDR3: AWSVTGDYEQY
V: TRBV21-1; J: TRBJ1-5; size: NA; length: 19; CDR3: ASSKEGGQGPTTYSNQPQH
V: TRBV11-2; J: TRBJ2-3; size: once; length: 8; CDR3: ASSLNTQY
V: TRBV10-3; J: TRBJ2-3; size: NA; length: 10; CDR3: AISEPASTQY
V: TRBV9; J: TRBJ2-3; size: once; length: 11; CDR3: ASSVGTPDTQY
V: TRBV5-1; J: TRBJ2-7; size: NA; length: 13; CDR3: ASSLAWGESNEQY
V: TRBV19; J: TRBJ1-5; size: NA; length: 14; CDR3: ASSPGRRGLNQPQH
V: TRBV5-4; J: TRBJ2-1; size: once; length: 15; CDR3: ASSLGGAAGSYNEQF
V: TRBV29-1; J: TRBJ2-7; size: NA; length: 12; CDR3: SGQTSSLTYEQY
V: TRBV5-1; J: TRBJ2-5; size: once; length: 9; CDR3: ASSLIGTQY
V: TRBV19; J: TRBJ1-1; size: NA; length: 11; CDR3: ASRGQGNTEAF
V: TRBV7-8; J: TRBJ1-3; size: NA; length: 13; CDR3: ASSLAPGSGNTIY
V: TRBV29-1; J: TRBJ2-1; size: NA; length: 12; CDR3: SVEKLDSYNEQF
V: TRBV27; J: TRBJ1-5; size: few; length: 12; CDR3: ASSSGQPNQPQH
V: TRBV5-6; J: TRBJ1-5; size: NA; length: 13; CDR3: ASSFGPASNQPQH
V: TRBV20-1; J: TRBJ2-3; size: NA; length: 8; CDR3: SARLDTQY
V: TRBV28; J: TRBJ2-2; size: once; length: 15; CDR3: ASSSSGHHRNTGELF
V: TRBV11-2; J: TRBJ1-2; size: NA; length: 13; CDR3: ASSLGQGVSYGYT
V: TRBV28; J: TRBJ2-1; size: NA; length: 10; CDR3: ASSVEDRGFF
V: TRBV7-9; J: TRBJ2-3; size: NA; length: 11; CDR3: ASSLGKGDTQY
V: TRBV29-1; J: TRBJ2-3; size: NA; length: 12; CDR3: SVEPTVGRDTQY
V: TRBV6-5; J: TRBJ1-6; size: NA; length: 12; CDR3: ASSYSIRNGPLH
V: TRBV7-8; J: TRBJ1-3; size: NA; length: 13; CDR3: ASSLGSSSGNTIY
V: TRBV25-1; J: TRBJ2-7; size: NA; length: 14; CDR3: ASSGTRLRDSYEQY
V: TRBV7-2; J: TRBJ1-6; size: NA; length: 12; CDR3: ASSLNRYNSPLH
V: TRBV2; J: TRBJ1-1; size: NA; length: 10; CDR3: ASSFGRTEAF
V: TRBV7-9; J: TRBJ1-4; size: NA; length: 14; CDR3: ASSLSGAATNEKLF
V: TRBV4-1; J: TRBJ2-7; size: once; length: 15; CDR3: ASSQGYTPTGHGEQY
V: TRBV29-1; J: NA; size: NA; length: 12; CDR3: SVEQTGLPYEQY
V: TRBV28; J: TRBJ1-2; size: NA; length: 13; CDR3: ASSKQGAQNYGYT
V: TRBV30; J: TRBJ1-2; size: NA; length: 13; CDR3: ACSDPGQLNYGYT
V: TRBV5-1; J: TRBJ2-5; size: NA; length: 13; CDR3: ASSLGTSEQETQY
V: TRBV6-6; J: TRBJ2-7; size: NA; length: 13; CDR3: ASRPGGTNSYEQY
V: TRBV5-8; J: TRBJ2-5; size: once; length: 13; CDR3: ASSLGQGPQETQY